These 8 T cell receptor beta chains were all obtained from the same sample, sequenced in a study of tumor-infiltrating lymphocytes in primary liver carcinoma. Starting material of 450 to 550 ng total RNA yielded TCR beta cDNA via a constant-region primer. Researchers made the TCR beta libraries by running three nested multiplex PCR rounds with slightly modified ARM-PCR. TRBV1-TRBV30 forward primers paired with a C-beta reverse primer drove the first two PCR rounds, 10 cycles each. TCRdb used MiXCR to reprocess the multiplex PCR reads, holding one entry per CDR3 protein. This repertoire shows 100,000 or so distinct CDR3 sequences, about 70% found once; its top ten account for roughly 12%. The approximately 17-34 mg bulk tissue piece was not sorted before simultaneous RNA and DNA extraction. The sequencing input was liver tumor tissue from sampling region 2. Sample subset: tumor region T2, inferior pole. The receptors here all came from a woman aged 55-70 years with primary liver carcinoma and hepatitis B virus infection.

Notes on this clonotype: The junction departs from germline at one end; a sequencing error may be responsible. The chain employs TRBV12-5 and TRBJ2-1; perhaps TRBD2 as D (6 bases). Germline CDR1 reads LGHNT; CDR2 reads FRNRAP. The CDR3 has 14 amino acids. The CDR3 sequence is CASVGGVIGNERFF. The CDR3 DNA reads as TGTGCTAGTGTCGGCGGGGTGATAGGCAATGAGCGGTTCTTC.

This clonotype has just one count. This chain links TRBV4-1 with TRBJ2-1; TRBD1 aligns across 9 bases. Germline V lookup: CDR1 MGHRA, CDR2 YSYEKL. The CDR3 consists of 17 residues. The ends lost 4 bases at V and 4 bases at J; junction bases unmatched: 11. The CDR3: CASSLIQGAEVYNEQFF. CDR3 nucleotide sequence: TGCGCCAGCAGCCTCATACAGGGGGCTGAGGTATACAATGAGCAGTTCTTC.

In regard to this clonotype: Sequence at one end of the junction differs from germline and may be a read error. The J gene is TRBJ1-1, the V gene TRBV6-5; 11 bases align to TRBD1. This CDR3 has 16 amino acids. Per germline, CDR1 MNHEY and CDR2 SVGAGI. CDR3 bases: TGTGCTAGCAGTTTGGGACAGGGGGTTAGAGTGACTGAAGCTTTCTTT. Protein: CASSLGQGVRVTEAFF.

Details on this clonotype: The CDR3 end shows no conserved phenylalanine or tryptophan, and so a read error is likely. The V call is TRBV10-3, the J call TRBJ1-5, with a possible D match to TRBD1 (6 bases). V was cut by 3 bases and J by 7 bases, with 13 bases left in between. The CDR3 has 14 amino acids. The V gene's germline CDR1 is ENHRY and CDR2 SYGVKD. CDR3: CAISDGEGGQPQHP. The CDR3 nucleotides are TGTGCCATCAGTGACGGGGAGGGGGGGCAGCCCCAGCATCCT.

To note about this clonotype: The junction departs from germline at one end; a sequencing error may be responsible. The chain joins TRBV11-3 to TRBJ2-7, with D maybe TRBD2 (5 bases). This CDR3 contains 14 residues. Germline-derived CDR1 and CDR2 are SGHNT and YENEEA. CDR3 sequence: CARSLSGWEHEQYF. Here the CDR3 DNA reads TGTGCCAGAAGCTTAAGCGGATGGGAGCACGAGCAGTACTTC.

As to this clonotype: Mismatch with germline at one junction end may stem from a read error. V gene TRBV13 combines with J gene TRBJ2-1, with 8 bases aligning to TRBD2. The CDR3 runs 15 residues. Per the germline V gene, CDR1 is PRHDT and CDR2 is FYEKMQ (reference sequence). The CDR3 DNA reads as TGTGCCAGCAGCCTAGGTACTAGCGGAAACAGTGAGCATTTCTTC. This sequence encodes CASSLGTSGNSEHFF.

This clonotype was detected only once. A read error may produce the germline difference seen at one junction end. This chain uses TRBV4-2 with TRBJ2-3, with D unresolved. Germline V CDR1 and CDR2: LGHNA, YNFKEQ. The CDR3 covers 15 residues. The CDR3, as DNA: TGTGCCAGTAGCCAAAATCCGGATAGCACAGATACGCAGTATTTT. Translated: CASSQNPDSTDTQYF.

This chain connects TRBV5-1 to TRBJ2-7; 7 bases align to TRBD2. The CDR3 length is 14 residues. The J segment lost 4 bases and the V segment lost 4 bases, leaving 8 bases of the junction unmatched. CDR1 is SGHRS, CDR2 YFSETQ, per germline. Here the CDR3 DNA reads TGCGCCAGCAGCCCGGGGGACTATGCTTACGAGCAGTACTTC. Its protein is CASSPGDYAYEQYF.